The 32 T cell receptor beta chains presented below share a single source sample, sequenced in a study of control samples from healthy donors and cancer patients. Repertoires were generated with immunoSEQ multiplex PCR, while TCRdb's copy carries only in-frame clones and drops some. The sample includes about 54,000 clones, 95% to 97% seen only once; the top ten take 1.5% to 2%. The sample consisted of blood. Every receptor here comes from a woman aged 30 to 39 in good health.

V and J are TRBV30 and TRBJ2-5; D ambiguous. CDR3 length: 11 amino acids. Germline values: CDR1 GTSNPN, CDR2 SVGIG (reference sequence). Trimming pared 3 bases from V and 7 bases from J, leaving 9 bases between. The CDR3 nucleotides read TGTGCCTGGAGCGTCCTAGGGACCCAGTACTTC. Residues: CAWSVLGTQYF.

The chain links TRBV5-1 to TRBJ1-1, with TRBD1 matching 11 bases. With 2 bases clipped from V and 4 bases from J, the junction kept 4 bases outside the gene matches. The CDR3 is 15 residues long. Germline-derived CDR1 and CDR2 are SGHRS and YFSETQ. CDR3 coding DNA: TGCGCCAGCAGCTTTACCGGGACAGGGGGCACTGAAGCTTTCTTT. This gives the protein CASSFTGTGGTEAFF.

V gene TRBV9 combines with J gene TRBJ1-4; unclear D gene. The germline gives CDR1 SGDLS, CDR2 YYNGEE. This CDR3 region has 16 residues. V shed 0 bases and J shed 3 bases, with 12 bases lying between them. The CDR3 DNA is TGTGCCAGCAGCGTAGAATCCGGGGTTGCTAATGAAAAACTGTTTTTT. Translating gives CASSVESGVANEKLFF.

Written as DNA, the CDR3 is TGTGCCAGTAGTCCCGCCGCACCAGCCTACGAGCAGTACTTC. Protein sequence: CASSPAAPAYEQYF. The chain recombines TRBV19 with TRBJ2-7; D is unresolved. The CDR3 length is 14 residues. Trimming left V 5 bases short and J 2 bases short, with 13 bases between. From germline, CDR1 is LNHDA and CDR2 SQIVND (reference sequence).

The chain employs TRBV12-3 or TRBV12-4 and TRBJ1-1; D is undetermined. The V end lost 5 bases, the J end lost 8 bases, and 15 bases lay between the germline ends. This CDR3 has 13 amino acids. This CDR3 reads CASSVGQITEAFF. CDR3 in DNA: TGTGCCAGCAGTGTTGGGCAAATAACCGAAGCTTTCTTT.

The chain uses TRBV10-1 and TRBJ2-3; D is uncertain. The V and J ends lost 2 bases and 2 bases respectively, with 5 bases between them. CDR1 WNHNN and CDR2 SYGVQD come from the germline V gene (reference sequence). The CDR3 is 13 amino acids. The CDR3 DNA sequence: TGCGCCAGCAGTGAGCAGCTCACAGATACGCAGTATTTT. Its translation: CASSEQLTDTQYF.

The chain links TRBV6-5 to TRBJ2-6, with D uncertain. There are 15 residues in the CDR3. Germline V gene lookup returns CDR1 MNHEY and CDR2 SVGAGI. V lost 7 bases, J lost 2 bases, and 12 bases lay in between. The CDR3 coding sequence is TGTGCCAGCATTACCCCCGGAGCTGGGGCCAACGTCCTGACTTTC. This codes for CASITPGAGANVLTF.

The J gene is TRBJ2-3, the V gene TRBV28; D may be TRBD2 (7 bases). This CDR3 has 16 residues. Per germline, CDR1 MDHEN and CDR2 SYDVKM. Trimming took off 3 bases at V and 4 bases at J, with 17 bases between the two ends. CDR3 sequence (DNA): TGTGCCAGCAGTTTCGGGGGGCCGTCGGTCCCAGATACGCAGTATTTT. Translated, it gives CASSFGGPSVPDTQYF.

This chain links TRBV7-2 with TRBJ2-5; no definite D call. CDR1 and CDR2 (germline): SGHTA, FQGNSA. There are 13 residues in the CDR3. V lost 4 bases to trimming and J lost 4 bases, with 10 bases between them. The CDR3 DNA sequence: TGTGCCAGCAGCTCAAGTTACAGAGAGACCCAGTACTTC. Translating it yields CASSSSYRETQYF.

The chain uses TRBV5-8 and TRBJ1-6; tentatively, D is TRBD1 (6 bases). The V end lost 0 bases, the J end lost 8 bases, and 12 bases lay between the germline ends. Germline V CDR1 and CDR2: SGHTS, YDEGEE. The CDR3 loop spans 15 amino acids. The CDR3 reads CASSLAAGAYSPLHF. The CDR3 DNA reads as TGTGCCAGCAGCTTGGCCGCAGGGGCTTATTCACCCCTCCACTTT.

The genes are TRBV7-9 and TRBJ1-4, with D tentatively TRBD1 (6 bases). The CDR3 contains 15 residues. V was shortened by 4 bases and J by 7 bases, with 16 bases between the two germline ends. In germline, CDR1 is SEHNR, CDR2 FQNEAQ (reference sequence). The CDR3 loop reads CASSSQQGLSEKLFF. CDR3 coding DNA: TGTGCCAGCAGCTCCCAACAGGGACTATCTGAAAAACTGTTTTTT.

This rearrangement joins TRBV16 to TRBJ1-1; D is uncertain. CDR3 length: 14 amino acids. With 0 bases removed from V and 1 base from J, the gap between germline ends came to 6 bases. From germline, CDR1 is KGHSY and CDR2 FQNENV. CDR3 sequence reads: CASSQSRQNTEAFF. CDR3 DNA sequence: TGTGCCAGCAGCCAATCCAGGCAGAACACTGAAGCTTTCTTT. Looking up the rest from reference TRBV16 and TRBJ1-1 gives the full variable domain: GEEVAQTPKHLVRGEGQKAKLYCAPIKGHSYVFWYQQVLKNEFKFLISFQNENVFDETGMPKERFSAKCLPNSPCSLEIQATKLEDSAVYFCASSQSRQNTEAFFGQGTRLTVV.

The chain combines TRBV30 with TRBJ1-5; no clear D gene. Trimming cost V 0 bases and J 6 bases, with 6 bases left between them. CDR3 length: 12 residues. Germline V lookup: CDR1 GTSNPN, CDR2 SVGIG (reference sequence). CDR3 DNA: TGTGCCTGGAGTGTACAGTCTCAGCCCCAGCATTTT. Protein: CAWSVQSQPQHF.

This sequence joins TRBV19 and TRBJ2-1; D is perhaps TRBD2 (6 bases). The germline V and J ends were trimmed by 3 bases and 8 bases, with 14 bases remaining between them. CDR1 is LNHDA and CDR2 is SQIVND in the germline V gene (reference sequence). This CDR3 contains 14 residues. The CDR3 bases are TGTGCCAGTAGTATTAGAGAGGCGGGACATGAGCAGTTCTTC. This sequence encodes CASSIREAGHEQFF.

This clone was seen a single time. This sequence joins TRBV3-1 (or the pseudogene TRBV3-2) and TRBJ2-7; possible D gene TRBD2, 6 bases. Germline V gives CDR1 LGHDT, CDR2 YNNKEL (reference sequence). Trimming took 0 bases from V and 4 from J, leaving 16 bases between them. The CDR3 spans 16 residues. The CDR3 sequence: CASSQDLAGITYEQYF. DNA of the CDR3: TGTGCCAGCAGCCAAGATTTGGCGGGAATAACTTACGAGCAGTACTTC.

The rearrangement links TRBV5-1 to TRBJ2-7; 7 bases match TRBD1. V dropped 1 base and J dropped 2; count of bases not matched to a gene: 0. In germline, CDR1 is SGHRS, CDR2 YFSETQ. This CDR3 has 13 residues. The CDR3 sequence: CASSLTGAYEQYF. In nucleotides, the CDR3 is TGCGCCAGCAGCTTGACAGGGGCCTACGAGCAGTACTTC.

This rearrangement joins TRBV2 to TRBJ1-4; D is perhaps TRBD1 (5 bases). The CDR3 has 13 amino acids. Germline values: CDR1 SNHLY, CDR2 FYNNEI. V shed 7 bases and J shed 14 bases, with 20 bases lying between them. The CDR3 reads CASKFGQGSGLFF. The CDR3, as DNA: TGTGCCAGCAAATTCGGGCAGGGATCGGGCCTGTTTTTT. The full variable domain, in which reference TRBV2 and TRBJ1-4 provide the parts outside the CDR3, is EPEVTQTPSHQVTQMGQEVILRCVPISNHLYFYWYRQILGQKVEFLVSFYNNEISEKSEIFDDQFSVERPDGSNFTLKIRSTKLEDSAMYFCASKFGQGSGLFFGSGTQLSVL.

V and J are TRBV19 and TRBJ2-6; D is uncertain. The CDR3 is 13 amino acids. Germline V gene sequence: CDR1 LNHDA, CDR2 SQIVND (reference sequence). V lost 6 bases, J lost 4 bases, and 7 bases lay in between. CDR3 amino acids: CASRVSGANVLTF. The CDR3 coding sequence is TGTGCCAGTAGAGTTAGCGGGGCCAACGTCCTGACTTTC.

The rearrangement joins TRBV7-8 to TRBJ1-5; D gene ambiguous. Germline V lookup: CDR1 SGHVS, CDR2 FQNEAQ. With 5 bases removed from V and 0 bases from J, the gap between germline ends came to 11 bases. The CDR3 extends over 15 amino acids. CDR3 protein: CASSPQAHSNQPQHF. CDR3 in DNA: TGTGCCAGCAGCCCCCAGGCCCATAGCAATCAGCCCCAGCATTTT. Drawing the rest from reference TRBV7-8 and TRBJ1-5, the complete variable domain is GAGVSQSPRYKVAKRGQDVALRCDPISGHVSLFWYQQALGQGPEFLTYFQNEAQLDKSGLPSDRFFAERPEGSVSTLKIQRTQQEDSAVYLCASSPQAHSNQPQHFGDGTRLSIL.

The rearrangement uses TRBV24-1 and TRBJ2-1; perhaps TRBD1 as D (6 bases). The CDR3 is 15 amino acids. Germline CDR1 KGHDR, CDR2 SFDVKD. Trimming pared 4 bases from V and 4 bases from J, leaving 13 bases between. CDR3 amino acids: CATSESGTLYNEQFF. CDR3 sequence (DNA): TGTGCCACCAGTGAATCCGGGACACTATACAATGAGCAGTTCTTC.

The chain couples TRBV11-2 to TRBJ1-1; possibly TRBD1 for D (6 bases). V gave up 0 bases and J gave up 1 base, with 9 bases separating them. In germline, CDR1 is SGHAT, CDR2 FQNNGV. This CDR3 is 15 amino acids long. In nucleotides, the CDR3 is TGTGCCAGCAGCTTAGATTACAGGGAGAACACTGAAGCTTTCTTT. This gives the protein CASSLDYRENTEAFF.

DNA for the CDR3: TGTGCCAGCAGCTTAGCTCTAGCGGGCCGGACATACGAGCAGTACTTC. Its protein product is CASSLALAGRTYEQYF. This chain links TRBV11-1 with TRBJ2-7; 8 bases match TRBD2. The CDR3 has 16 amino acids. V shed 0 bases, J shed 4 bases, and the junction held 8 bases outside the gene matches. Per germline, CDR1 SGHAT and CDR2 FQDESV (reference sequence).

The J gene is TRBJ2-3, the V gene TRBV3-1 (or the pseudogene TRBV3-2); D is unclear. This CDR3 spans 11 amino acids. Trimming stripped 4 bases from V and 7 bases from J, with 6 bases between. Germline V lookup: CDR1 LGHDT, CDR2 YNNKEL (reference sequence). CDR3 in DNA: TGTGCCAGCAGCCTCGACTATACGCAGTATTTT. It codes for CASSLDYTQYF.

V and J are TRBV11-2 and TRBJ2-1, with 7 bases fitting TRBD2. This CDR3 is built from 14 residues. The ends lost 3 bases at V and 3 bases at J; junction bases unmatched: 2. Germline lookup yields CDR1 SGHAT and CDR2 FQNNGV. The CDR3 sequence: CASSFGGSYNEQFF. CDR3 DNA: TGTGCCAGCAGCTTTGGCGGGAGCTACAATGAGCAGTTCTTC.

CDR3 residues: CASLGGSYNSPLHF. CDR3 nucleotide sequence: TGTGCCAGCTTGGGGGGATCTTATAATTCACCCCTCCACTTT. This chain links TRBV28 with TRBJ1-6; D is possibly TRBD1 (5 bases). CDR1 and CDR2 (germline): MDHEN, SYDVKM. This CDR3 has 14 residues. V was pared by 8 bases and J by 4 bases, with 12 bases between. Full variable domain (missing parts from reference TRBV28 and TRBJ1-6): DVKVTQSSRYLVKRTGEKVFLECVQDMDHENMFWYRQDPGLGLRLIYFSYDVKMKEKGDIPEGYSVSREKKERFSLILESASTNQTSMYLCASLGGSYNSPLHFGNGTRLTVT.

This chain connects TRBV5-4 to TRBJ1-2; weak D call: TRBD1 (5 bases). This CDR3 region has 16 residues. Germline CDR1 and CDR2: SGHNT and YYREEE (reference sequence). V was pared by 4 bases and J by 1 base, with 17 bases between. As DNA, the CDR3 is TGTGCCAGCAGCCCGGAGGAGAGGGGCCTTAACTATGGCTACACCTTC. Translation: CASSPEERGLNYGYTF.

This chain links TRBV6-5 with TRBJ1-1, with a tentative D call TRBD1 (5 bases). From germline, CDR1 is MNHEY and CDR2 SVGAGI. This CDR3 is built from 13 residues. The V gene lost 6 bases and the J gene lost 6 bases, with 14 bases spanning the gap. Here the CDR3 reads CASSSSWGAEAFF. The CDR3 DNA reads as TGTGCCAGCAGCTCCTCTTGGGGCGCTGAAGCTTTCTTT.

This chain uses TRBV7-3 with TRBJ2-2; 8 bases are shared with TRBD2. V shed 5 bases, J shed 0 bases, and the junction held 8 bases outside the gene matches. Germline V gives CDR1 SGHTA, CDR2 FQGTGA. The CDR3 loop spans 17 amino acids. Written as DNA, the CDR3 is TGTGCCAGCAGCCCCTCCGGGGGGGGCTCGAACACCGGGGAGCTGTTTTTT. Residues: CASSPSGGGSNTGELFF.

A single count supports this clone. V is TRBV2 and J is TRBJ2-5; TRBD1 agrees at 8 bases. Losses at the gene ends were 1 base for V and 7 bases for J; bases not matched to a gene: 5. The CDR3 contains 14 residues. In germline, CDR1 is SNHLY, CDR2 FYNNEI. The CDR3 sequence is CASSEVTGVGTQYF. CDR3 in DNA: TGTGCCAGCAGTGAAGTGACAGGGGTTGGGACCCAGTACTTC.

The table lists this clone with a count of one. The gene calls are TRBV2 and TRBJ2-2; the D is unclear. The V and J ends lost 6 bases and 3 bases respectively, with 8 bases between them. The CDR3 runs to 13 residues. Germline V gene data show CDR1 as SNHLY and CDR2 as FYNNEI. The CDR3 DNA follows: TGTGCCAGCAGCCCCCAGTACACCGGGGAGCTGTTTTTT. This encodes CASSPQYTGELFF.

V is TRBV6-5 and J is TRBJ2-7; D might be TRBD1 or TRBD2, each matching 6 bases. The CDR3 has 14 residues. Germline loops: CDR1 MNHEY, CDR2 SVGAGI. V lost 6 bases and J lost 4, with 16 bases in between. The CDR3 nucleotides are TGTGCCAGCAGCCCCGAGGGGGGCGGGTACGAGCAGTACTTC. Translation gives CASSPEGGGYEQYF.

The chain employs TRBV5-5 and TRBJ2-1; D is perhaps TRBD2 (5 bases). Germline assignment: CDR1 SGHKS and CDR2 YYEKEE (reference sequence). There are 15 residues in the CDR3. V was shortened by 7 bases and J by 2 bases, with 16 bases between the two germline ends. The CDR3 nucleotides read TGTGCCAGCCGGGCGCGCGAGCGGCCCTACAATGAGCAGTTCTTC. Translating gives CASRARERPYNEQFF.